The T cell receptor beta chain described here comes from a study of cytomegalovirus exposure and HLA in healthy donors. General study points: The study labeled more than 150 TCR beta chains cytomegalovirus-associated. In a later analysis, several top co-occurrence clusters appeared linked to parvovirus B19, influenza, CMV and Epstein-Barr virus. Another analysis was done later, and it associated around 16,000 TCR beta sequences with HLA alleles at 0.05 false discovery rate.

The PCR was carried out with 60 Vbeta primers and 13 Jbeta primers. Produced via immunoSEQ multiplex PCR; TCRdb's table is partial and in-frame only. The sample holds around 150,000 clones; 75% to 85% are singletons and the top ten take about 0.98%. On this clone itself: No antigen is known for it.

CDR3 length: 17 residues. The V and J ends lost 0 bases and 4 bases, in that order; junction bases with no gene match: 9. In germline, CDR1 is SGHRS, CDR2 YFSETQ. The TCR sequence derives from a girl aged 2-10 years in good health and CMV-seropositive. Sequencing input: PBMCs. This rearrangement joins TRBV5-1 to TRBJ2-3, with TRBD1 identical over 9 bases. CDR3: CASSLGGDRVTADTQYF. The CDR3 DNA reads TGCGCCAGCAGCTTGGGGGGGGACAGGGTCACAGCAGATACGCAGTATTTT.